These 22 T cell receptor beta chains share one sample of origin, sequenced in a study of CD8 T cells in ankylosing spondylitis. General study points: Ankylosing spondylitis blood appeared to carry a characteristic TCR beta motif of several highly homologous variants.

TCRdb ran MiXCR on the 5' RACE reads and lists one entry per CDR3 protein. Here the sample spans around 220,000 distinct CDR3 sequences, 15% to 20% being singletons. What these receptors recognize is not known. Specimen: blood, either unsorted or a sorted T cell fraction (not recorded which). These receptors came from a male donor with ankylosing spondylitis.

The chain combines TRBV29-1 with TRBJ2-3; possible D gene TRBD2, 6 bases. CDR1 and CDR2 (germline): SQVTM, ANQGSEA. The CDR3 runs to 14 residues. Trimming took 5 bases from V and 0 from J, leaving 12 bases between them. The CDR3, as DNA: TGCAGCGTTCGGGGGTTCGACAGCACAGATACGCAGTATTTT. Residues: CSVRGFDSTDTQYF.

This clonotype came up a few times. The genes are TRBV9 and TRBJ1-3; D is unresolved. This CDR3 region has 13 residues. Deletions cut 6 bases from V and 2 bases from J, with 9 bases between. Per germline, CDR1 SGDLS and CDR2 YYNGEE. In nucleotides, the CDR3 is TGTGCCAGCACGCCGGACCCTGGAAACACCATATATTTT. Protein sequence: CASTPDPGNTIYF.

This clonotype came up many times. This rearrangement joins TRBV6-2 or TRBV6-3 to TRBJ2-7; 7 positions match TRBD2. This CDR3 is 13 amino acids long. V was clipped by 5 bases and J by 3 bases; unmatched bases: 4. The germline gives CDR1 MNHEY, CDR2 SVGEGT. This CDR3 reads CASSPSGLYEQYF. The CDR3 DNA follows: TGTGCCAGCAGTCCTAGCGGCCTCTACGAGCAGTACTTC.

This clonotype occurred a few times. This chain uses TRBV4-3 with TRBJ1-1; D perhaps matches TRBD1 (6 bases). Germline values: CDR1 LGHNA, CDR2 YSLEER. The V and J ends lost 2 bases and 0 bases respectively, with 10 bases between them. The CDR3 covers 15 residues. The CDR3 coding sequence is TGCGCCAGCAGCCAACGAGGGGGATTGAACACTGAAGCTTTCTTT. Translation: CASSQRGGLNTEAFF.

The V gene is TRBV2, the J gene TRBJ2-1; no clear D gene. The V gene's germline CDR1 is SNHLY and CDR2 FYNNEI. Trimming took 7 bases from V and 7 from J, leaving 5 bases between them. The CDR3 is 10 residues long. CDR3 bases: TGTGCCAGCAAGATAAATGAGCAGTTCTTC. Amino acids: CASKINEQFF.

This clonotype was picked up a small number of times. The genes are TRBV27 and TRBJ2-1; maybe TRBD2 (7 bases). V dropped 7 bases and J dropped 0 bases, with 10 bases sitting between them. The CDR3 loop spans 14 amino acids. From germline, CDR1 is MNHEY and CDR2 SMNVEV (reference sequence). CDR3 DNA: TGTGCCAGCAAGGGGGGGAGCTCCTACAATGAGCAGTTCTTC. Amino acids: CASKGGSSYNEQFF.

The table lists this clonotype with many counts. The chain carries TRBV12-3 or TRBV12-4 and TRBJ2-1; 9 positions match TRBD1. CDR3 length equals 16 residues. The J segment lost 4 bases and the V segment lost 4 bases, leaving 8 bases of the junction unmatched. The CDR3: CASSSTGTGRYNEQFF. As DNA, the CDR3 is TGTGCCAGCAGTTCGACCGGGACAGGGAGGTACAATGAGCAGTTCTTC.

The chain is built from TRBV29-1 and TRBJ2-7, with TRBD1 as a possible D gene (6 bases). The V gene's germline CDR1 is SQVTM and CDR2 ANQGSEA. With 3 bases removed from V and 2 bases from J, the gap between germline ends came to 17 bases. The CDR3 has 15 residues. CDR3 nucleotides: TGCAGCGTTGAGGTTCTTGACAGGTTCGCCTACGAGCAGTACTTC. This translates into CSVEVLDRFAYEQYF.

This clonotype was picked up a small number of times. The chain combines TRBV7-9 with TRBJ1-1, with D possibly being TRBD1 (5 bases). The germline gives CDR1 SEHNR, CDR2 FQNEAQ (reference sequence). V was clipped by 3 bases and J by 4 bases, with 15 bases between them. The CDR3 sequence is 15 residues long. The chain's CDR3 is CASSFLPWGSTEAFF. CDR3 coding DNA: TGTGCCAGCAGCTTCCTCCCATGGGGGAGCACTGAAGCTTTCTTT.

This clonotype was seen more than once but under ten times. The chain couples TRBV12-3 or TRBV12-4 to TRBJ2-7, with D possibly matching TRBD2 (6 bases). There are 14 residues in the CDR3. V dropped 5 bases and J dropped 2 bases, with 13 bases sitting between them. CDR3 protein: CASSPPGVTYEQYF. CDR3 nucleotide sequence: TGTGCCAGCAGTCCGCCGGGAGTCACCTACGAGCAGTACTTC.

The chain employs TRBV20-1 and TRBJ2-3; the D gene is possibly TRBD2 (6 bases). Trimming stripped 6 bases from V and 2 bases from J, with 15 bases between. There are 14 residues in the CDR3. From germline, CDR1 is DFQATT and CDR2 SNEGSKA (reference sequence). The CDR3 DNA follows: TGCAGTGCAGCTAGCGAACTTACCACAGATACGCAGTATTTT. Its translation is CSAASELTTDTQYF.

The chain links TRBV21-1 to TRBJ2-1; TRBD2 is taken as the D call from the table, unchecked against the DNA. TRBV21-1 is a pseudogene. The CDR3 contains 17 residues. The CDR3 nucleotides read TGTGCCAGCAGCCTGGCCCCACTAGCAGACCCCTACAATGAGCAGTTCTTC. Amino acids: CASSLAPLADPYNEQFF.

The chain uses TRBV4-3 and TRBJ2-7, with 10 bases lining up with TRBD2. Germline V gives CDR1 LGHNA, CDR2 YSLEER. There are 15 residues in the CDR3. V shed 1 base and J 6 bases; nucleotides not matched to a gene: 6. Here the CDR3 DNA reads TGCGCCAGCAGCCAAGGGGCTAGCGGGAGTTCCGAGCAGTACTTC. Translated, it gives CASSQGASGSSEQYF.

The chain has TRBV5-6 and TRBJ2-3; 10 bases line up with TRBD1. With 0 bases clipped from V and 4 bases from J, the junction kept 2 bases outside the gene matches. Per germline, CDR1 SGHDT and CDR2 YYEEEE. The CDR3 has 15 amino acids. CDR3: CASSLAGTGADTQYF. CDR3 DNA: TGTGCCAGCAGCTTGGCGGGGACAGGGGCAGATACGCAGTATTTT. The full variable domain, completed using reference TRBV5-6 and TRBJ2-3, is DAGVTQSPTHLIKTRGQQVTLRCSPKSGHDTVSWYQQALGQGPQFIFQYYEEEERQRGNFPDRFSGHQFPNYSSELNVNALLLGDSALYLCASSLAGTGADTQYFGPGTRLTVL.

V and J are TRBV2 and TRBJ2-6; the D is unclear. Germline values: CDR1 SNHLY, CDR2 FYNNEI. The CDR3 length is 15 residues. The V end was cut by 3 bases, the J end by 1 base, with 7 bases between. CDR3 amino acids: CASSEWVSGANVLTF. The CDR3 bases are TGTGCCAGCAGTGAGTGGGTTTCTGGGGCCAACGTCCTGACTTTC.

This chain links TRBV28 with TRBJ2-7; TRBD2 agrees at 11 bases. The CDR3 consists of 15 residues. J lost 2 bases, V lost 3 bases, and 3 bases had no gene match. Germline lookup yields CDR1 MDHEN and CDR2 SYDVKM. The CDR3 spells CASSLLLAGAYEQYF. In DNA, the CDR3 is TGTGCCAGCAGTTTGCTACTAGCGGGGGCCTACGAGCAGTACTTC.

This clonotype was counted at least ten times. The chain has TRBV24-1 and TRBJ1-1, with D perhaps matching TRBD1 (6 bases). CDR1 and CDR2 (germline): KGHDR, SFDVKD. This CDR3 has 14 residues. The V and J ends lost 4 bases and 4 bases respectively, with 12 bases between them. CDR3: CATSETGTLTEAFF. The CDR3 nucleotides are TGTGCCACCAGTGAGACAGGCACCCTCACTGAAGCTTTCTTT.

The sample holds one count of this clonotype. The V call is TRBV12-3 or TRBV12-4, the J call TRBJ1-2; D not resolved. V was clipped by 6 bases and J by 6 bases, with 20 bases between them. The CDR3 covers 15 residues. The CDR3 DNA sequence: TGTGCCAGCAGGATGACTGACGCTCTTATAGATGGCTACACCTTC. Amino acid sequence: CASRMTDALIDGYTF.

CDR3 DNA: TGTGCCAGCAGTTTATCGATCGGGGGTGAAGCTTTCTTT. Its protein is CASSLSIGGEAFF. The chain recombines TRBV27 with TRBJ1-1; a possible D gene is TRBD1 (5 bases). V was clipped by 0 bases and J by 7 bases, with 9 bases between them. Per germline, CDR1 MNHEY and CDR2 SMNVEV (reference sequence). This CDR3 has 13 residues.

This clonotype has only a few counts. The chain carries TRBV4-1 and TRBJ2-1; 7 nucleotides line up with TRBD2. Germline CDR1 is MGHRA and CDR2 is YSYEKL. V was pared by 3 bases and J by 6 bases, with 8 bases of the junction left unmatched. The CDR3 runs to 15 residues. The chain's CDR3 is CASSQPLGGGNEQFF. CDR3 DNA: TGCGCCAGCAGCCAGCCGCTTGGGGGGGGCAATGAGCAGTTCTTC.

The chain recombines TRBV2 with TRBJ1-2; 8 positions match TRBD1. The CDR3 has 13 residues. Germline V gene data show CDR1 as SNHLY and CDR2 as FYNNEI. V shed 3 bases, J shed 6 bases, and the junction held 3 bases outside the gene matches. The CDR3 region is CASSDGQGDGYTF. CDR3 nucleotides: TGTGCCAGCAGTGACGGACAGGGCGATGGCTACACCTTC.

This clonotype was observed a few times. V usage is TRBV18 and J usage is TRBJ2-1; D unclear. Deletions cut 3 bases from V and 3 bases from J, with 6 bases between. Per the germline V gene, CDR1 is KGHSH and CDR2 is LQKENI. The CDR3 consists of 13 residues. Here the CDR3 reads CASSPIDYNEQFF. In DNA, the CDR3 is TGTGCCAGCTCACCTATCGACTACAATGAGCAGTTCTTC.